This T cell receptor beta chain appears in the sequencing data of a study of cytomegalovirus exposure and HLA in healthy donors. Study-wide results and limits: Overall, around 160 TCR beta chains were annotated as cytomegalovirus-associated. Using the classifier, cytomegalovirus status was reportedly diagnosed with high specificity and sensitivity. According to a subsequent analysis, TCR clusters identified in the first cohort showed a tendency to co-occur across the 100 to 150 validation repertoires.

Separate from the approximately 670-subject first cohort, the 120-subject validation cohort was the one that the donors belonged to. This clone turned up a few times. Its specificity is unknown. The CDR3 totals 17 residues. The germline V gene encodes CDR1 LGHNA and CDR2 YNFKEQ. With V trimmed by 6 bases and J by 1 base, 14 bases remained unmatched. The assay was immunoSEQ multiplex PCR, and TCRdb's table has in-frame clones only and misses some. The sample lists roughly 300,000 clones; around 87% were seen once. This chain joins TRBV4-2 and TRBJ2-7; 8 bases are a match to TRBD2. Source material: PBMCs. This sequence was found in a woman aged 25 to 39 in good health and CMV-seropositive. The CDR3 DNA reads TGTGCCAGCAGTCCCGGGGGGGGAGCGGGAGAATCCTACGAGCAGTACTTC. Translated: CASSPGGGAGESYEQYF.